This T cell receptor (beta chain) was observed in a study of T-cell reconstitution after alpha-beta-depleted transplantation in children. Overall study results and limits: T-cell numbers and diversity one year post-transplant derived largely from freshly generated T cells. It was reported that alpha-beta T cells came from several hundred expanded graft clones (about two months after transplant). Recipient T cells and thymic progenitors that survived were the source of the high TCRbeta diversity seen at day 60 in some patients.

Trimming took 0 bases from V and 0 from J; bases not matched to a gene: 13. Germline V lookup: CDR1 SGHTA, CDR2 FQGNSA. The CDR3 covers 20 residues. Researchers prepared the TCRbeta library using unique molecular identifiers, the study reports. From the PCR reads, TCRdb called clonotypes with MiXCR, one entry per CDR3 protein. The sample contains about 500,000 distinct CDR3 sequences, about an eighth of which appear only once. This clonotype was picked up one time. Its antigen remains unknown. This sample comprised PBMCs, mostly from graft donor cells, obtained 180 days after TCRalphabeta/CD19-depleted stem cell transplant. The rearrangement links TRBV7-2 to TRBJ2-1, with TRBD2 matching 8 bases. The TCR originated in a female patient under 10 years old who had a stem cell transplant for aplastic anemia, so the T cells may come from the graft donor. This chain's CDR3 is CASSLASWAVGGGSYNEQFF. The DNA for the CDR3 is TGTGCCAGCAGCTTAGCCTCCTGGGCGGTCGGGGGGGGCTCCTACAATGAGCAGTTCTTC. The full variable domain, rest sourced from reference TRBV7-2 and TRBJ2-1, is GAGVSQSPSNKVTEKGKDVELRCDPISGHTALYWYRQSLGQGLEFLIYFQGNSAPDKSGLPSDRFSAERTGGSVSTLTIQRTQQEDSAVYLCASSLASWAVGGGSYNEQFFGPGTRLTVL.